These T cell receptor beta chains were read from a single sample in a study of identical twins. TCRdb ran MiXCR on the 5' RACE reads and lists one entry per CDR3 protein. Of around 690,000 distinct CDR3 sequences listed, roughly 20% are singletons. These same records also appear under a second study, on T cells expressing NK-cell markers.

Sample: PBMCs. These receptor sequences come from a woman in her late teens or twenties in good health. Each CDR3 is given with its conserved first and last residue. The D gene is left open where the match is weak. Rows may omit the clone size; those that give it use once, few, many or a size class.

J gene | D gene | clone size | V gene | CDR3 DNA | CDR3 protein
TRBJ2-2 | TRBD2 | NA | TRBV9 | TGTGCCAGCAGCGTAGCCGGGACTAGCGGGAGAGTTACCGGGGAGCTGTTTTTT | CASSVAGTSGRVTGELFF
TRBJ2-1 | NA | NA | TRBV7-8 | TGTGCCAGCAGCGGGTCGGTCAATGAGCAGTTCTTC | CASSGSVNEQFF
TRBJ2-5 | NA | few | TRBV5-6 | TGTGCCAGCAGCTTTGGGCCGACCCAGTACTTC | CASSFGPTQYF
TRBJ2-1 | NA | many | TRBV14 | TGTGCCAGCAGCCAAGTGGAGGGAACTGAGCAGTTCTTC | CASSQVEGTEQFF
TRBJ1-1 | NA | NA | TRBV10-1 | TGCGCCAGCAGTTCGAATGGAGATGAAGCTTTCTTT | CASSSNGDEAFF
TRBJ2-7 | TRBD1 | many | TRBV12-3/TRBV12-4 | TGTGCCAGCAGTTTAGGGGACAGCATTCCCTACGAGCAGTACTTC | CASSLGDSIPYEQYF
TRBJ2-5 | NA | NA | TRBV6-1 | TGTGCCAGCAGCGACGACAGTCCGGAGACCCAGTACTTC | CASSDDSPETQYF
TRBJ2-1 | TRBD1 | NA | TRBV6-1 | TGTGCCAGCAGGAGGGGGGACAGGGTTGATGAGCAGTTCTTC | CASRRGDRVDEQFF
TRBJ2-3 | NA | NA | TRBV18 | TGTGCCAGCTCACCACGGACTGCGGGGGCGGGAGATACGCAGTATTTT | CASSPRTAGAGDTQYF
TRBJ2-1 | NA | few | TRBV4-3 | TGCGCCAGCAGCCAAGACGGTCAGAACTCCTACAATGAGCAGTTCTTC | CASSQDGQNSYNEQFF